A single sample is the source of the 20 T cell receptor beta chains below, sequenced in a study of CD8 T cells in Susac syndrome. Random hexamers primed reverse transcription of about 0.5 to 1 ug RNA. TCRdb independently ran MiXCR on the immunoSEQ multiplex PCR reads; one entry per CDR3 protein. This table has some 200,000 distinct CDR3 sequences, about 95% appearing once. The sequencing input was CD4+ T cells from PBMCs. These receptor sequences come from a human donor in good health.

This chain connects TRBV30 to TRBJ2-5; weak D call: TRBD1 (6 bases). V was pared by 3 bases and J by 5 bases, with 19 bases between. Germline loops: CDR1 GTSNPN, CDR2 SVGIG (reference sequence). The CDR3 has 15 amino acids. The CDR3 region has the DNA TGTGCCTGGAGGCCGGGGACATCTCTTGGGGAGACCCAGTACTTC. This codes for CAWRPGTSLGETQYF.

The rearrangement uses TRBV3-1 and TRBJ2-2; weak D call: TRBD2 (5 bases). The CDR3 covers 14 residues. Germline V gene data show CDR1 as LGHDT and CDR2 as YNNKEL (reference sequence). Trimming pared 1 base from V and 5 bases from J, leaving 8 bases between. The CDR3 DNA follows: TGTGCCAGCAGCCAAGGTCGGGGAACCGGGGAGCTGTTTTTT. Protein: CASSQGRGTGELFF.

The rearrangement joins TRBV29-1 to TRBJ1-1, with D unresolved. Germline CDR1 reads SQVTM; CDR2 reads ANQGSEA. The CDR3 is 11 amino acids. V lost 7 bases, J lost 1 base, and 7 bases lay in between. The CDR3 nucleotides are TGCAGCGCCTACCGGAACACTGAAGCTTTCTTT. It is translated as CSAYRNTEAFF.

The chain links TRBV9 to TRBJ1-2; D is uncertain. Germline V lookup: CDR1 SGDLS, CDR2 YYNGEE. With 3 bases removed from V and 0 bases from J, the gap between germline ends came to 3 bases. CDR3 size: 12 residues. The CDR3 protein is CASSAANYGYTF. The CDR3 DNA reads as TGTGCCAGCAGCGCGGCTAACTATGGCTACACCTTC.

The CDR3 is CASSYPGGSETQYF. The CDR3 DNA reads TGTGCCAGCAGTTACCCAGGGGGCTCTGAGACCCAGTACTTC. The chain employs TRBV6-5 and TRBJ2-5, with 8 bases that match TRBD1. Germline CDR1 MNHEY, CDR2 SVGAGI. The CDR3 spans 14 residues. J lost 5 bases, V lost 2 bases, and 4 bases had no gene match.

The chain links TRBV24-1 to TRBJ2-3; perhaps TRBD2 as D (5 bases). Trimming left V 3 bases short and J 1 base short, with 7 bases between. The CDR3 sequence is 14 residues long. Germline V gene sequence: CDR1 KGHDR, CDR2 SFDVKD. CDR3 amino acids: CATSDRGGTDTQYF. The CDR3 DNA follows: TGTGCCACCAGTGATCGGGGAGGCACAGATACGCAGTATTTT.

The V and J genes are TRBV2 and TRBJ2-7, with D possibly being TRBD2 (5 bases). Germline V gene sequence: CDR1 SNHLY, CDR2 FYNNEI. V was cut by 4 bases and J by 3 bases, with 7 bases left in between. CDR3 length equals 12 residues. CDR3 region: CASSVRGYEQYF. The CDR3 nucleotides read TGTGCCAGCAGTGTCCGGGGCTACGAGCAGTACTTC. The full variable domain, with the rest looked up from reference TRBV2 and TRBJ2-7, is EPEVTQTPSHQVTQMGQEVILRCVPISNHLYFYWYRQILGQKVEFLVSFYNNEISEKSEIFDDQFSVERPDGSNFTLKIRSTKLEDSAMYFCASSVRGYEQYFGPGTRLTVT.

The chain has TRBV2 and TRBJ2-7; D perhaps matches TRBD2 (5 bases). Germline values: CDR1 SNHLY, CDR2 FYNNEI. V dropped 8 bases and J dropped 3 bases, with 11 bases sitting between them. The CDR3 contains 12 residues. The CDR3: CASGEWVYEQYF. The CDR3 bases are TGTGCCAGCGGGGAGTGGGTCTACGAGCAGTACTTC. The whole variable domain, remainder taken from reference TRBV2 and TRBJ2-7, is EPEVTQTPSHQVTQMGQEVILRCVPISNHLYFYWYRQILGQKVEFLVSFYNNEISEKSEIFDDQFSVERPDGSNFTLKIRSTKLEDSAMYFCASGEWVYEQYFGPGTRLTVT.

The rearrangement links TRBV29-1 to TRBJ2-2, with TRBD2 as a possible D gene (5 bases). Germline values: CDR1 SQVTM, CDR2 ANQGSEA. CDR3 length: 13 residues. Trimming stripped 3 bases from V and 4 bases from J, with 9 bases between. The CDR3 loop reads CSVDAGPTGELFF. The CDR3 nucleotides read TGCAGCGTTGACGCGGGCCCCACCGGGGAGCTGTTTTTT.

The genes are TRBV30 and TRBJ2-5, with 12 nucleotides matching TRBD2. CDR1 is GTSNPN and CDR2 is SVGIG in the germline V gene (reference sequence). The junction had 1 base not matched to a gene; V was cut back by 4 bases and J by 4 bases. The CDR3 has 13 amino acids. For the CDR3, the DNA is TGTGCCTGGACTAGCGGGAGGGGAGAGACCCAGTACTTC. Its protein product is CAWTSGRGETQYF.

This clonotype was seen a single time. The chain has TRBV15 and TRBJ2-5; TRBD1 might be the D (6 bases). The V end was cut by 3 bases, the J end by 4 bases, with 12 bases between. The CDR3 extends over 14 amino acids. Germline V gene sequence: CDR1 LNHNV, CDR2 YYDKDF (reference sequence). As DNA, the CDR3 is TGTGCCACCAGCAGGCAGGGGCGGATAGAGACCCAGTACTTC. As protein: CATSRQGRIETQYF.

The chain's CDR3 is CASSFRQGPKNEQFF. In DNA, the CDR3 is TGTGCCAGCAGCTTCCGACAGGGTCCAAAGAATGAGCAGTTCTTC. V usage is TRBV7-9 and J usage is TRBJ2-1; 7 nucleotides align to TRBD1. There are 15 residues in the CDR3. With 3 bases clipped from V and 7 bases from J, the junction kept 9 bases outside the gene matches. Per the germline V gene, CDR1 is SEHNR and CDR2 is FQNEAQ (reference sequence).

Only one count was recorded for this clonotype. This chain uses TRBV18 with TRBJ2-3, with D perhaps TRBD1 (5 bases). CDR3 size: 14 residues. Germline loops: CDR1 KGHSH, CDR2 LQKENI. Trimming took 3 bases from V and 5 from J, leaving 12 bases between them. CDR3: CASSPRQREDTQYF. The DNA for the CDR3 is TGTGCCAGCTCACCCCGACAGAGAGAAGATACGCAGTATTTT.

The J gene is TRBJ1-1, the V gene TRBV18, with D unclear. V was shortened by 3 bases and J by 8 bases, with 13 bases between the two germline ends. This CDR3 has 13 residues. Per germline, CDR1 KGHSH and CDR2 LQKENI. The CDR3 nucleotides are TGTGCCAGCTCACCCCGGACGCCTTCAGAAGCTTTCTTT. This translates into CASSPRTPSEAFF.

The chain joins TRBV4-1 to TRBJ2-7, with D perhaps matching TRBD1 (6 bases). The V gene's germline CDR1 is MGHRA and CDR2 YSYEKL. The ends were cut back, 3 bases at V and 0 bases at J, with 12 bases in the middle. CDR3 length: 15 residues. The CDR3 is CASSQSRDTSYEQYF. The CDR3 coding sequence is TGCGCCAGCAGCCAGTCCCGGGACACCTCCTACGAGCAGTACTTC.

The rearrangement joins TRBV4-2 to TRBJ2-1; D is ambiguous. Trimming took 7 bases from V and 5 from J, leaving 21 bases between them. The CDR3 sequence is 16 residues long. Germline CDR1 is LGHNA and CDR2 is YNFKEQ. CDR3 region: CASMFSHGLGDNEQFF. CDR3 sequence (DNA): TGTGCCAGCATGTTTTCCCATGGCCTTGGGGACAATGAGCAGTTCTTC.

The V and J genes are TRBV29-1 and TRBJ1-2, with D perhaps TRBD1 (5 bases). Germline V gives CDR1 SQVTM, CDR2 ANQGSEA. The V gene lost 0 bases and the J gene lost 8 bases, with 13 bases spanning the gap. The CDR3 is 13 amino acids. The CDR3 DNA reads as TGCAGCGTTGAAGATCCAGGGAAGAAAGGCTACACCTTC. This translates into CSVEDPGKKGYTF.

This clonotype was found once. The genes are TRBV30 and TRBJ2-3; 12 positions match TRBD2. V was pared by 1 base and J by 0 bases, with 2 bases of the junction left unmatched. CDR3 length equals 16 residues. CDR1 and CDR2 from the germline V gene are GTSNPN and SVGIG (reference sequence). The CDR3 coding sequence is TGTGCCTGGAGTGCCGGACTAGCGGGAAGCACAGATACGCAGTATTTT. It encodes CAWSAGLAGSTDTQYF.

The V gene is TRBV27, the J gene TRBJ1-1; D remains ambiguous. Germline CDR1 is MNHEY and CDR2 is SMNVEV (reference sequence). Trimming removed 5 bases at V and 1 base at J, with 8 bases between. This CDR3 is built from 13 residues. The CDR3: CASSTNRNTEAFF. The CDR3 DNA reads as TGTGCCAGCAGTACCAACAGGAACACTGAAGCTTTCTTT.

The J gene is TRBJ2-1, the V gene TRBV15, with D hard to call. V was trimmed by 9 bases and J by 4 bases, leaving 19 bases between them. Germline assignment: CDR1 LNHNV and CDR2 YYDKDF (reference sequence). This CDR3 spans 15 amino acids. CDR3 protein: CATHDGVRDYNEQFF. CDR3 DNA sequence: TGTGCCACTCACGATGGGGTCAGAGATTACAATGAGCAGTTCTTC.